The next 32 T cell receptor beta chains were all read from a single sample in a study of T-cell reconstitution after alpha-beta-depleted transplantation in children (dated by TCRdb to between 2015 and 2016). The treatment or condition label of this sample denotes: allogeneic hematopoietic cell transplantation with graft depleted of TCRalphabeta T cells and CD19 B cells. Library preparation used PCR. The sequencer was an Illumina HiSeq 2500. TCR library preparation used molecular barcoding, with unique molecular identifiers applied to normalize quantification of the TCRbeta repertoire. The public sequencing data were trimmed at Q25 with fastp and processed into clonotypes with MiXCR by TCRdb, which kept only in-frame beta chains. Every CDR3 protein is listed once, alongside the most common genes and DNA of its rows. Here the sample has about 580,000 distinct CDR3 sequences; over 20% occur a single time. Under 45% of the sample comes from the top ten.

This specimen was PBMCs, taken before TCRalphabeta/CD19-depleted stem cell transplant. These TCRs come from a boy under two years old with Wiskott-Aldrich syndrome, due to receive a stem cell transplant.

The V call is TRBV7-2, the J call TRBJ1-2, with TRBD1 identical over 8 bases. CDR1 and CDR2 from the germline V gene are SGHTA and FQGNSA. V trimming: 5 bases; J trimming: 7 bases; junction bases outside the gene matches: 6. The CDR3 is 13 amino acids. As DNA, the CDR3 is TGTGCCAGCAGCCCCGGACAGGGCATTGGCTACACCTTC. Protein sequence: CASSPGQGIGYTF.

This clonotype was seen a handful of times. The chain couples TRBV5-1 to TRBJ2-3; 12 nucleotides align to TRBD2. CDR1 SGHRS and CDR2 YFSETQ come from the germline V gene. The ends lost 5 bases at V and 7 bases at J; junction bases unmatched: 8. The CDR3 is 15 residues long. CDR3 DNA sequence: TGCGCCAGCAGTCGGACTAGCGGGACGTCGAATACGCAGTATTTT. It encodes CASSRTSGTSNTQYF.

This clonotype was picked up a small number of times. The chain combines TRBV20-1 with TRBJ1-2; TRBD1 matches at 7 bases. V was clipped by 3 bases and J by 0 bases; unmatched bases: 7. Per germline, CDR1 DFQATT and CDR2 SNEGSKA (reference sequence). The CDR3 is made up of 15 amino acids. CDR3 protein: CSARDRLLANYGYTF. The CDR3 DNA sequence: TGCAGTGCTAGGGACAGGCTTCTAGCTAACTATGGCTACACCTTC.

This chain connects TRBV19 to TRBJ2-4, with a possible D match to TRBD2 (6 bases). Trimming shortened V by 5 bases and J by 7 bases, and 18 bases separated the two germline ends. Germline CDR1 LNHDA, CDR2 SQIVND (reference sequence). The CDR3 sequence is 15 residues long. CDR3: CASSPWDSLSNIQYF. CDR3 DNA: TGTGCCAGTAGTCCTTGGGACTCCCTCAGCAACATTCAGTACTTC.

This clonotype was detected a few times. The gene calls are TRBV7-9 and TRBJ1-4; the D is unclear. The CDR3 is made up of 11 amino acids. Trimming took off 5 bases at V and 6 bases at J, with 4 bases between the two ends. Germline V gene sequence: CDR1 SEHNR, CDR2 FQNEAQ (reference sequence). The CDR3 region is CASSRYEKLFF. CDR3 DNA sequence: TGTGCCAGCAGCAGATATGAAAAACTGTTTTTT.

This clonotype was picked up a small number of times. The chain combines TRBV5-1 with TRBJ2-3, with 9 nucleotides matching TRBD1. This CDR3 is 17 amino acids long. V was clipped by 2 bases and J by 6 bases; unmatched bases: 13. Per germline, CDR1 SGHRS and CDR2 YFSETQ. The CDR3 sequence is CASSFSGTGQGIDTQYF. The CDR3 DNA reads as TGCGCCAGCAGCTTTTCCGGGACAGGGCAAGGTATCGATACGCAGTATTTT. Looking up the rest from reference TRBV5-1 and TRBJ2-3 gives the full variable domain: KAGVTQTPRYLIKTRGQQVTLSCSPISGHRSVSWYQQTPGQGLQFLFEYFSETQRNKGNFPGRFSGRQFSNSRSEMNVSTLELGDSALYLCASSFSGTGQGIDTQYFGPGTRLTVL.

This clonotype has only a few counts. This chain uses TRBV12-3 or TRBV12-4 with TRBJ1-1; D gene ambiguous. V was cut by 5 bases and J by 4 bases, with 14 bases left in between. The CDR3 sequence is 14 residues long. The CDR3 region has the DNA TGTGCCAGCAGTGCTTCTTCGTTTGGCACTGAAGCTTTCTTT. The encoded protein is CASSASSFGTEAFF.

This clonotype has more than one count but fewer than ten. This chain joins TRBV3-1 and TRBJ2-2, with TRBD2 as a possible D gene (6 bases). Per germline, CDR1 LGHDT and CDR2 YNNKEL (reference sequence). The CDR3 is made up of 14 amino acids. V was trimmed by 7 bases and J by 4 bases, leaving 13 bases between them. The CDR3 spells CASTKGLSTGELFF. CDR3 nucleotides: TGTGCCAGCACCAAGGGACTTAGCACCGGGGAGCTGTTTTTT. Full variable domain (rest looked up from reference TRBV3-1 and TRBJ2-2): DTAVSQTPKYLVTQMGNDKSIKCEQNLGHDTMYWYKQDSKKFLKIMFSYNNKELIINETVPNRFSPKSPDKAHLNLHINSLELGDSAVYFCASTKGLSTGELFFGEGSRLTVL.

CDR3 sequence reads: CASSLQAGEYEQYF. The CDR3 DNA reads as TGTGCCAGCAGCTTGCAAGCGGGGGAGTACGAGCAGTACTTC. The chain carries TRBV11-2 and TRBJ2-7, with 8 bases matching TRBD2. Germline V lookup: CDR1 SGHAT, CDR2 FQNNGV. The CDR3 sequence is 14 residues long. V shed 3 bases, J shed 4 bases, and the junction held 5 bases outside the gene matches.

This clonotype was detected only once. The rearrangement uses TRBV6-1 and TRBJ1-1; D possibly corresponds to TRBD1 (5 bases). The CDR3 length is 16 residues. The germline V gene has CDR1 MNHNS and CDR2 SASEGT. Trimming left V 6 bases short and J 0 bases short, with 17 bases between. The CDR3: CASRKRGDLLNTEAFF. The CDR3 nucleotides read TGTGCCAGCAGGAAGAGAGGGGATTTGTTGAACACTGAAGCTTTCTTT.

The sample holds one count of this clonotype. This sequence joins TRBV5-1 and TRBJ2-7, with 9 bases that match TRBD2. This CDR3 contains 16 residues. The ends lost 3 bases at V and 5 bases at J; junction bases unmatched: 12. CDR1 SGHRS and CDR2 YFSETQ come from the germline V gene. CDR3 sequence reads: CASSSTIAGVNHEQYF. The CDR3 DNA reads TGCGCCAGCAGCTCAACAATAGCGGGAGTTAACCACGAGCAGTACTTC.

The rearrangement uses TRBV4-1 and TRBJ2-5; 8 bases are shared with TRBD1. CDR3 length: 17 amino acids. CDR1 and CDR2 from the germline V gene are MGHRA and YSYEKL. After removal of 0 bases from V and 4 bases from J, the junction contained 10 bases not matched to a gene. The CDR3 DNA reads as TGCGCCAGCAGCCAAGATTCTAGGGCAGGGGGCTTAGAGACCCAGTACTTC. This encodes CASSQDSRAGGLETQYF.

J is TRBJ2-7 and V is TRBV7-2, with D possibly TRBD1 on 7 matching bases. This CDR3 has 14 amino acids. Germline V gene data show CDR1 as SGHTA and CDR2 as FQGNSA. Trimming removed 7 bases from V and 1 base from J, with 14 bases in between. The CDR3 spells CASTSRGESYEQYF. The CDR3 nucleotides read TGTGCCAGCACCTCCAGGGGGGAATCCTACGAGCAGTACTTC.

V gene TRBV30 combines with J gene TRBJ2-1; D remains ambiguous. Per the germline V gene, CDR1 is GTSNPN and CDR2 is SVGIG (reference sequence). Trimming stripped 3 bases from V and 6 bases from J, with 18 bases between. This CDR3 has 15 amino acids. The CDR3 reads CAWSISPLVGNEQFF. Written as DNA, the CDR3 is TGTGCCTGGAGCATCTCTCCACTCGTAGGCAATGAGCAGTTCTTC.

CDR3 coding DNA: TGTGCCAGCAGCCACCGTAGGACTACCTTATACAATGAGCAGTTCTTC. It encodes CASSHRRTTLYNEQFF. The chain joins TRBV6-2 or TRBV6-3 to TRBJ2-1, with a possible D match to TRBD2 (6 bases). CDR3 length equals 16 residues. V was clipped by 6 bases and J by 4 bases, with 19 bases between them. The germline V gene has CDR1 MNHEY and CDR2 SVGEGT.

The V and J genes are TRBV6-5 and TRBJ2-3; no clear D. The V end was cut by 4 bases, the J end by 0 bases, with 11 bases between. The germline CDR1 and CDR2 sequences are MNHEY and SVGAGI. The CDR3 is 15 amino acids. The CDR3 sequence: CASSFTFSSTDTQYF. DNA of the CDR3: TGTGCCAGCAGTTTTACTTTTTCTAGCACAGATACGCAGTATTTT.

Ten or more counts support this clonotype. J is TRBJ2-7 and V is TRBV7-2; a possible D gene is TRBD2 (6 bases). The CDR3 totals 14 residues. Germline CDR1 reads SGHTA; CDR2 reads FQGNSA. Trimming removed 3 bases from V and 3 bases from J, with 12 bases in between. CDR3 sequence (DNA): TGTGCCAGCAGCTTCCATCCGGGAGTCTACGAGCAGTACTTC. It encodes CASSFHPGVYEQYF. Filled out from reference TRBV7-2 and TRBJ2-7, the complete variable domain reads GAGVSQSPSNKVTEKGKDVELRCDPISGHTALYWYRQSLGQGLEFLIYFQGNSAPDKSGLPSDRFSAERTGGSVSTLTIQRTQQEDSAVYLCASSFHPGVYEQYFGPGTRLTVT.

V gene TRBV7-9 combines with J gene TRBJ2-1; no reliable D call. Germline CDR1 is SEHNR and CDR2 is FQNEAQ (reference sequence). Trimming left V 2 bases short and J 1 base short, with 6 bases between. CDR3 length: 14 residues. The CDR3 sequence is CASSLSTSYNEQFF. CDR3 in DNA: TGTGCCAGCAGCTTATCGACTTCCTACAATGAGCAGTTCTTC.

V usage is TRBV5-1 and J usage is TRBJ2-7; TRBD1 is a possible D gene (5 bases). This CDR3 contains 16 residues. V dropped 0 bases and J dropped 9 bases, with 22 bases sitting between them. Looked up from germline, CDR1 is SGHRS and CDR2 is YFSETQ. The CDR3 DNA follows: TGCGCCAGCAGCTTGGCCCCGGGCAAGGGGATTACGAGGCAGTACTTC. This encodes CASSLAPGKGITRQYF.

V gene TRBV5-1 combines with J gene TRBJ2-2; 10 bases agree with TRBD2. Germline CDR1 is SGHRS and CDR2 is YFSETQ. Trimming at V came to 2 bases and at J to 2 bases, leaving 6 bases not matched to a gene. The CDR3 extends over 17 amino acids. The CDR3 reads CASSFSGRAANTGELFF. CDR3 nucleotide sequence: TGCGCCAGCAGCTTCAGCGGGAGGGCCGCCAACACCGGGGAGCTGTTTTTT. Drawing the rest from reference TRBV5-1 and TRBJ2-2, the complete variable domain is KAGVTQTPRYLIKTRGQQVTLSCSPISGHRSVSWYQQTPGQGLQFLFEYFSETQRNKGNFPGRFSGRQFSNSRSEMNVSTLELGDSALYLCASSFSGRAANTGELFFGEGSRLTVL.

This clonotype was seen only a few times. The chain joins TRBV7-9 to TRBJ2-2; D uncertain. Germline CDR1 reads SEHNR; CDR2 reads FQNEAQ (reference sequence). The CDR3 runs to 15 residues. V lost 6 bases and J 6 bases, leaving 17 bases between the germline ends. This chain's CDR3 is CASRPLNRRSGELFF. The CDR3 nucleotides read TGTGCCAGCAGGCCCCTAAATCGGCGATCCGGGGAGCTGTTTTTT.

The chain joins TRBV4-2 to TRBJ2-5; perhaps TRBD2 as D (5 bases). Trimming cost V 0 bases and J 7 bases, with 18 bases left between them. CDR1 LGHNA and CDR2 YNFKEQ come from the germline V gene. The CDR3 runs to 16 residues. DNA of the CDR3: TGTGCCAGCAGCCAAGATGGGCGGACTCCTGTTGGGACCCAGTACTTC. Residues: CASSQDGRTPVGTQYF.

This clonotype was seen only once. The chain joins TRBV5-6 to TRBJ2-5; TRBD1 is a possible D gene (6 bases). CDR1 and CDR2 from the germline V gene are SGHDT and YYEEEE. The CDR3 length is 15 residues. V was shortened by 4 bases and J by 0 bases, with 13 bases between the two germline ends. CDR3 region: CASSTGHMYQETQYF. The CDR3 DNA is TGTGCCAGCAGCACGGGACACATGTACCAAGAGACCCAGTACTTC.

Concerning this clonotype: A read error may produce the germline difference seen at one junction end. V and J are TRBV28 and TRBJ1-6; tentatively, D is TRBD1 (6 bases). Germline V CDR1 and CDR2: MDHEN, SYDVKM. This CDR3 is built from 16 residues. CDR3 sequence (DNA): TGTGCCAGCAGTTCAAGTAGGACAGTCTATAGTTCACCCCTCCACTTT. It is translated as CASSSSRTVYSSPLHF.

This clonotype appeared a few times. The chain carries TRBV5-1 and TRBJ2-3, with a possible D match to TRBD1 (5 bases). V was pared by 0 bases and J by 2 bases, with 13 bases between. This CDR3 spans 16 amino acids. Germline CDR1 reads SGHRS; CDR2 reads YFSETQ. As DNA, the CDR3 is TGCGCCAGCAGCTTGGAGCTCGACAGAGCCACAGATACGCAGTATTTT. Protein product: CASSLELDRATDTQYF.

The rearrangement joins TRBV5-1 to TRBJ2-7; D is uncertain. Germline CDR1 reads SGHRS; CDR2 reads YFSETQ. The V end lost 0 bases, the J end lost 4 bases, and 11 bases lay between the germline ends. CDR3 length: 14 amino acids. This CDR3 reads CASSLESARYEQYF. Written as DNA, the CDR3 is TGCGCCAGCAGCTTGGAATCGGCCAGGTACGAGCAGTACTTC.

CDR3 sequence (DNA): TGCGCCAGCATGCGACAGCTTAACTATGGCTACACCTTC. It is translated as CASMRQLNYGYTF. The rearrangement links TRBV10-2 to TRBJ1-2, with a tentative D call TRBD1 (5 bases). This CDR3 has 13 residues. Per germline, CDR1 WSHSY and CDR2 SAAADI. V was clipped by 7 bases and J by 1 base, with 10 bases between them.

This clonotype was seen just once. V is TRBV12-3 or TRBV12-4 and J is TRBJ1-3; unclear D gene. The CDR3 sequence is 12 residues long. The V end lost 3 bases, the J end lost 8 bases, and 8 bases lay between the germline ends. The chain's CDR3 is CASSLGLDTIYF. The CDR3 bases are TGTGCCAGCAGTTTGGGGTTGGACACCATATATTTT.

The chain uses TRBV20-1 and TRBJ2-1, with 10 bases aligning to TRBD2. CDR1 and CDR2 (germline): DFQATT, SNEGSKA (reference sequence). This CDR3 comprises 14 residues. V lost 5 bases, J lost 7 bases, and 8 bases stayed unmatched. The CDR3 is CSASSGSLNNEQFF. The CDR3 DNA is TGCAGTGCTTCTAGCGGGAGCCTCAATAATGAGCAGTTCTTC.

This clonotype was seen a handful of times. The V call is TRBV6-2 or TRBV6-3, the J call TRBJ1-2, with D uncertain. The V end was cut by 0 bases, the J end by 7 bases, with 9 bases between. The V gene's germline CDR1 is MNHEY and CDR2 SVGEGT. The CDR3 has 13 amino acids. CDR3 sequence: CASSYSAGSGYTF. DNA for the CDR3: TGTGCCAGCAGTTACTCCGCGGGATCTGGCTACACCTTC.

This clonotype has only a few counts. The V gene is TRBV24-1, the J gene TRBJ2-7; D is ambiguous. Germline CDR1 KGHDR, CDR2 SFDVKD. V gave up 4 bases and J gave up 3 bases, with 9 bases separating them. The CDR3 is 13 amino acids. The CDR3 spells CATSDKHFYEQYF. CDR3 coding DNA: TGTGCCACCAGTGACAAGCATTTCTACGAGCAGTACTTC.

This clonotype occurred a few times. V and J are TRBV15 and TRBJ2-7; 7 bases map to TRBD1. Per the germline V gene, CDR1 is LNHNV and CDR2 is YYDKDF (reference sequence). V trimming: 4 bases; J trimming: 6 bases; junction bases outside the gene matches: 9. There are 14 residues in the CDR3. The CDR3 reads CATSNTGTALEQYF. Written as DNA, the CDR3 is TGTGCCACCAGCAACACTGGGACAGCCCTCGAGCAGTACTTC. Supplemented by reference TRBV15 and TRBJ2-7, the full variable domain reads DAMVIQNPRYQVTQFGKPVTLSCSQTLNHNVMYWYQQKSSQAPKLLFHYYDKDFNNEADTPDNFQSRRPNTSFCFLDIRSPGLGDTAMYLCATSNTGTALEQYFGPGTRLTVT.